Each of the 13 T cell receptor beta chains below was sequenced from the same sample in a study of blood T cell repertoires in COVID-19. The assay was immunoSEQ multiplex PCR, and TCRdb's table has in-frame clones only and misses some. The sample lists 60,000 to 75,000 clones; 70% to 85% were seen once. The sequenced material came from peripheral blood. The receptors stem from a woman between 70 and 85 years old with acute or convalescent COVID-19.

Only one count was recorded for this clone. CDR3 in amino acids: CASRENYEQYF. The CDR3, as DNA: TGTGCCAGCAGGGAGAATTACGAGCAGTACTTC. The V and J genes are TRBV12-3 or TRBV12-4 and TRBJ2-7; D remains ambiguous. V shed 6 bases and J shed 4 bases, with 7 bases lying between them. The CDR3 contains 11 residues.

The rearrangement uses TRBV6-5 and TRBJ2-3, with D possibly being TRBD2 (6 bases). Germline lookup yields CDR1 MNHEY and CDR2 SVGAGI. V shed 6 bases and J shed 1 base, with 11 bases lying between them. This CDR3 contains 14 residues. CDR3 bases: TGTGCCAGCAGCGCAACGGGGGGCACAGATACGCAGTATTTT. Protein product: CASSATGGTDTQYF.

V usage is TRBV2 and J usage is TRBJ2-7; TRBD1 matches 9 bases. Germline values: CDR1 SNHLY, CDR2 FYNNEI. V trimming: 7 bases; J trimming: 4 bases; junction bases outside the gene matches: 8. The CDR3 loop spans 14 amino acids. CDR3 sequence (DNA): TGTGCCAGCAACATGGGACAGGGAATTTACGAGCAGTACTTC. This translates into CASNMGQGIYEQYF.

This clone was detected only once. V is TRBV28 and J is TRBJ2-1, with 7 bases matching TRBD2. This CDR3 contains 14 residues. Unmatched junction bases numbered 8, after V lost 8 bases and J lost 4 bases. Germline CDR1 and CDR2: MDHEN and SYDVKM. CDR3 region: CASRLADFYNEQFF. The CDR3 bases are TGTGCCAGCCGTCTAGCGGACTTTTACAATGAGCAGTTCTTC.

The rearrangement uses TRBV7-2 and TRBJ2-5, with D perhaps matching TRBD2 (5 bases). The ends were cut back, 0 bases at V and 5 bases at J, with 28 bases in the middle. Germline CDR1 is SGHTA and CDR2 is FQGNSA. The CDR3 contains 20 residues. Written as DNA, the CDR3 is TGTGCCAGCAGCTTAGCCTTGTGGGCGGGCCTAATCGGGGAAGCGGAGACCCAGTACTTC. Its translation is CASSLALWAGLIGEAETQYF.

The chain has TRBV19 and TRBJ1-1; possibly TRBD1 for D (6 bases). Trimming took off 5 bases at V and 11 bases at J, with 18 bases between the two ends. Per the germline V gene, CDR1 is LNHDA and CDR2 is SQIVND (reference sequence). The CDR3 spans 13 residues. DNA of the CDR3: TGTGCCAGTAGTTTAACCGGATCAGGGGAGGCTTTCTTT. Translating it yields CASSLTGSGEAFF.

This chain joins TRBV7-9 and TRBJ2-1, with 15 bases aligning to TRBD2. The J segment lost 5 bases and the V segment lost 6 bases, leaving 2 bases of the junction unmatched. Per the germline V gene, CDR1 is SEHNR and CDR2 is FQNEAQ (reference sequence). This CDR3 has 15 amino acids. The CDR3 here is CASRWTSGGDNEQFF. The CDR3, as DNA: TGTGCCAGCAGGTGGACTAGCGGGGGGGACAATGAGCAGTTCTTC.

The chain employs TRBV27 and TRBJ2-7; TRBD2 agrees at 7 bases. The junction had 6 bases not matched to a gene; V was cut back by 5 bases and J by 2 bases. In germline, CDR1 is MNHEY, CDR2 SMNVEV (reference sequence). This CDR3 has 14 residues. CDR3 DNA sequence: TGTGCCAGCAGTCCCCATGCGGGGGCCTACGAGCAGTACTTC. Its translation: CASSPHAGAYEQYF.

The chain joins TRBV7-9 to TRBJ1-4, with TRBD1 identical over 11 bases. The junction had 4 bases not matched to a gene; V was cut back by 5 bases and J by 2 bases. Germline V gene sequence: CDR1 SEHNR, CDR2 FQNEAQ (reference sequence). This CDR3 comprises 16 residues. The CDR3 DNA reads TGTGCCAGCAGCGAGGGACAGGGGGTTACTAATGAAAAACTGTTTTTT. Protein sequence: CASSEGQGVTNEKLFF. The full variable domain, its missing parts supplied by reference TRBV7-9 and TRBJ1-4, is DTGVSQNPRHKITKRGQNVTFRCDPISEHNRLYWYRQTLGQGPEFLTYFQNEAQLEKSRLLSDRFSAERPKGSFSTLEIQRTEQGDSAMYLCASSEGQGVTNEKLFFGSGTQLSVL.

The sample holds a few counts of this clone. This rearrangement joins TRBV5-1 to TRBJ1-4, with 9 bases matching TRBD1. Germline assignment: CDR1 SGHRS and CDR2 YFSETQ. The CDR3 totals 15 residues. Trimming took 8 bases from V and 4 from J; bases not matched to a gene: 9. CDR3 in amino acids: CASSFGQGSNEKLFF. As DNA, the CDR3 is TGCGCCAGTTCCTTTGGACAGGGGAGTAATGAAAAACTGTTTTTT.

This clone was seen only once. J is TRBJ2-2 and V is TRBV14; TRBD1 is a possible D gene (5 bases). The germline V gene encodes CDR1 SGHDN and CDR2 FVKESK. CDR3 length: 17 amino acids. The ends were cut back, 0 bases at V and 5 bases at J, with 16 bases in the middle. For the CDR3, the DNA is TGTGCCAGCAGCCAAGAGGGGCAGGCGTTTAAGACCGGGGAGCTGTTTTTT. Protein product: CASSQEGQAFKTGELFF.

CDR3 sequence: CASSYEGQGVTSPLHF. CDR3 nucleotides: TGTGCCAGCAGTTACGAGGGGCAGGGGGTCACTTCACCCCTCCACTTT. This rearrangement joins TRBV6-5 to TRBJ1-6, with TRBD1 matching 7 bases. The CDR3 extends over 16 amino acids. With 2 bases clipped from V and 9 bases from J, the junction kept 10 bases outside the gene matches. The V gene's germline CDR1 is MNHEY and CDR2 SVGAGI.

The chain has TRBV5-1 and TRBJ2-5; no definite D call. This CDR3 spans 11 amino acids. The V end lost 5 bases, the J end lost 3 bases, and 5 bases lay between the germline ends. The germline gives CDR1 SGHRS, CDR2 YFSETQ. The chain's CDR3 is CASSLEETQYF. Written as DNA, the CDR3 is TGCGCCAGCAGTCTTGAAGAGACCCAGTACTTC.